A single sample is the source of the 32 T cell receptor beta chains below, sequenced in a study of blood T cells in healthy people across ages. Sample-barcoded 5' priming and a J-beta primer mix drove a second PCR of about 7 to 12 cycles. TCRdb re-analysed the 5' RACE reads in MiXCR, keeping a single row per CDR3 protein. The sample yields approximately 1,000,000 distinct CDR3 sequences, 35% to 55% seen once. Sequenced material: blood. The receptors shown here come from a woman aged 60-75 years in good health.

This clonotype was found many times. The chain combines TRBV3-1 with TRBJ2-5, with 9 bases matching TRBD1. Germline values: CDR1 LGHDT, CDR2 YNNKEL (reference sequence). V shed 4 bases, J shed 2 bases, and the junction held 2 bases outside the gene matches. The CDR3 extends over 14 amino acids. The CDR3 coding sequence is TGTGCCAGCAGCCGGGACAGGGATCAAGAGACCCAGTACTTC. Its protein is CASSRDRDQETQYF.

This clonotype showed up just a few times. The chain is built from TRBV7-9 and TRBJ2-1, with TRBD2 identical over 11 bases. This CDR3 is built from 15 residues. Germline assignment: CDR1 SEHNR and CDR2 FQNEAQ (reference sequence). V lost 1 base to trimming and J lost 9 bases; unmatched junction nucleotides: 5. The CDR3 DNA reads TGTGCCAGCAGCTTAGGTCTAGCGGGAGGTTTTGAGCAGTTCTTC. It yields the protein CASSLGLAGGFEQFF.

This clonotype was seen only a few times. The J gene is TRBJ2-5, the V gene TRBV20-1, with D possibly being TRBD1 (6 bases). Germline lookup yields CDR1 DFQATT and CDR2 SNEGSKA (reference sequence). V was pared by 3 bases and J by 11 bases, with 19 bases between. The CDR3 is 13 residues long. CDR3: CSASRDNVGQQYF. The CDR3 coding sequence is TGCAGTGCTAGCCGGGACAACGTGGGGCAGCAGTACTTC.

This clonotype was counted only a few times. V is TRBV10-3 and J is TRBJ2-1; 8 bases match TRBD1. The ends lost 10 bases at V and 3 bases at J; junction bases unmatched: 5. This CDR3 region has 13 residues. Germline values: CDR1 ENHRY, CDR2 SYGVKD. CDR3 bases: TGTGCCACTTGGACAGGGCGCTACAATGAGCAGTTCTTC. Amino acid sequence: CATWTGRYNEQFF.

The table lists this clonotype with a few counts. The CDR3 DNA sequence: TGCAGCGTTGGATATAGCCGCACAGATACGCAGTATTTT. Residues: CSVGYSRTDTQYF. This chain joins TRBV29-1 and TRBJ2-3; D ambiguous. V dropped 4 bases and J dropped 1 base, with 9 bases sitting between them. Germline V gene sequence: CDR1 SQVTM, CDR2 ANQGSEA. CDR3 length: 13 residues.

The V gene is TRBV28, the J gene TRBJ1-2, with D unclear. The CDR3 is 13 residues long. V was shortened by 2 bases and J by 13 bases, with 17 bases between the two germline ends. The germline CDR1 and CDR2 sequences are MDHEN and SYDVKM. The CDR3 reads CASSLGQGVSCTF. The CDR3 DNA follows: TGTGCCAGCAGTTTAGGCCAAGGAGTCAGCTGCACCTTC.

The J gene is TRBJ2-7, the V gene TRBV12-3 or TRBV12-4, with TRBD1 matching over 8 bases. The CDR3 spans 13 residues. The junction had 8 bases not matched to a gene; V was cut back by 6 bases and J by 7 bases. The CDR3 region is CASSGRQGTEQYF. The CDR3 bases are TGTGCCAGCAGCGGCAGACAGGGGACTGAGCAGTACTTC.

V is TRBV20-1 and J is TRBJ2-1; unclear D gene. The germline gives CDR1 DFQATT, CDR2 SNEGSKA (reference sequence). The CDR3 covers 16 residues. V shed 3 bases and J shed 1 base, with 16 bases lying between them. The CDR3 loop is CSASHFRPPSYNEQFF. The CDR3 coding sequence is TGCAGTGCTAGTCACTTTAGGCCTCCGTCCTACAATGAGCAGTTCTTC.

The genes are TRBV9 and TRBJ2-3; 13 nucleotides match TRBD2. This CDR3 spans 16 amino acids. In germline, CDR1 is SGDLS, CDR2 YYNGEE. Trimming at V came to 2 bases and at J to 10 bases, leaving 10 bases not matched to a gene. The CDR3 is CASSVGGTSGKWAQYF. The CDR3 DNA reads TGTGCCAGCAGCGTTGGAGGGACTAGCGGGAAGTGGGCGCAGTATTTT.

The rearrangement uses TRBV20-1 and TRBJ2-3, with 11 bases identical to TRBD2. The CDR3 has 14 amino acids. Germline V lookup: CDR1 DFQATT, CDR2 SNEGSKA (reference sequence). In DNA, the CDR3 is TGCGGGGTGACACTAGCGGGGGGCACAGATACGCAGTATTTT. As protein: CGVTLAGGTDTQYF.

The sample holds a few counts of this clonotype. The rearrangement uses TRBV6-2 or TRBV6-3 and TRBJ2-3, with D perhaps matching TRBD2 (6 bases). This CDR3 region has 16 residues. Germline CDR1 and CDR2: MNHEY and SVGEGT. V was shortened by 4 bases and J by 4 bases, with 18 bases between the two germline ends. CDR3 DNA: TGTGCCAGCAGTTCCCCGATCGGGGGTACCGCAGATACGCAGTATTTT. It specifies CASSSPIGGTADTQYF.

This chain uses TRBV7-7 with TRBJ2-2; D gene uncertain. The V gene lost 5 bases and the J gene lost 0 bases, with 10 bases spanning the gap. Germline V CDR1 and CDR2: SSHAT, FNYEAQ (reference sequence). This CDR3 spans 15 amino acids. This chain's CDR3 is CASSPGPSNTGELFF. DNA for the CDR3: TGTGCCAGCAGCCCAGGCCCCTCGAACACCGGGGAGCTGTTTTTT.

This CDR3 is CASSLGGAGDFTDTQYF. Written as DNA, the CDR3 is TGCGCCAGCAGCTTAGGCGGGGCCGGGGATTTTACAGATACGCAGTATTTT. The chain combines TRBV5-1 with TRBJ2-3, with D perhaps TRBD2 (6 bases). With 2 bases removed from V and 3 bases from J, the gap between germline ends came to 19 bases. Germline-derived CDR1 and CDR2 are SGHRS and YFSETQ. The length of the CDR3 is 17 residues.

This chain connects TRBV11-2 to TRBJ1-2, with a weak D call TRBD1 (6 bases). The CDR3 consists of 16 residues. V was shortened by 1 base and J by 3 bases, with 15 bases between the two germline ends. Germline CDR1 and CDR2: SGHAT and FQNNGV. This CDR3 is CASSLVGQRLYYGYTF. The CDR3 DNA reads as TGTGCCAGCAGCTTAGTAGGACAGAGACTTTACTATGGCTACACCTTC.

The chain employs TRBV5-1 and TRBJ2-1, with a weak D call TRBD1 (5 bases). Between the trimmed V and J ends, which lost 3 bases and 9 bases, there was a span of 16 bases. Germline loops: CDR1 SGHRS, CDR2 YFSETQ. The CDR3 length is 14 residues. The CDR3 protein is CASSSATQVSEQFF. The CDR3, as DNA: TGCGCCAGCAGCTCCGCAACACAGGTATCTGAGCAGTTCTTC.

This clonotype appeared a few times. This chain connects TRBV14 to TRBJ2-5; D unclear. The CDR3 has 14 residues. Germline-derived CDR1 and CDR2 are SGHDN and FVKESK. The germline V and J ends were trimmed by 2 bases and 1 base, with 8 bases remaining between them. CDR3 in amino acids: CASSQLDIQETQYF. The CDR3, as DNA: TGTGCCAGCAGCCAACTAGATATCCAAGAGACCCAGTACTTC.

The chain is built from TRBV2 and TRBJ2-2, with D perhaps being TRBD1 or TRBD2 (5 bases each). Germline values: CDR1 SNHLY, CDR2 FYNNEI. The V and J ends lost 6 bases and 1 base respectively, with 12 bases between them. The CDR3 consists of 15 residues. CDR3 amino acids: CASSAEGLNTGELFF. In DNA form, the CDR3 reads TGTGCCAGCAGCGCCGAGGGGCTGAACACCGGGGAGCTGTTTTTT.

The chain joins TRBV11-2 to TRBJ2-6; D gene ambiguous. The CDR3 totals 14 residues. V was trimmed by 8 bases and J by 0 bases, leaving 8 bases between them. Germline V lookup: CDR1 SGHAT, CDR2 FQNNGV. DNA of the CDR3: TGTGCCAGCCGCCCCCTCTCTGGGGCCAACGTCCTGACTTTC. This encodes CASRPLSGANVLTF.

This clonotype occurred a few times. V gene TRBV14 combines with J gene TRBJ2-1; D remains unclear. The V gene lost 0 bases and the J gene lost 9 bases, with 6 bases spanning the gap. Per germline, CDR1 SGHDN and CDR2 FVKESK. The CDR3 has 12 residues. Here the CDR3 reads CASSQEVIEQFF. For the CDR3, the DNA is TGTGCCAGCAGCCAAGAAGTAATTGAGCAGTTCTTC.

The chain is built from TRBV20-1 and TRBJ2-3, with D possibly TRBD2 on 6 matching bases. Trimming took off 1 base at V and 1 base at J, with 12 bases between the two ends. The CDR3 sequence is 15 residues long. Germline lookup yields CDR1 DFQATT and CDR2 SNEGSKA (reference sequence). CDR3 nucleotide sequence: TGCAGTGCTAGAGTTAGCGGAAGGGGCACAGATACGCAGTATTTT. Amino acid sequence: CSARVSGRGTDTQYF.

The chain uses TRBV5-1 and TRBJ2-1; 12 bases fit TRBD2. The CDR3 has 16 amino acids. Germline V gene lookup returns CDR1 SGHRS and CDR2 YFSETQ. The ends lost 0 bases at V and 9 bases at J; junction bases unmatched: 7. Written as DNA, the CDR3 is TGCGCCAGCAGCTTGGGACTAGCGGGAGAATCGGGTGAGCAGTTCTTC. It codes for CASSLGLAGESGEQFF.

The genes are TRBV4-1 and TRBJ2-3; TRBD2 aligns across 8 bases. After removal of 5 bases from V and 3 bases from J, the junction contained 10 bases not matched to a gene. In germline, CDR1 is MGHRA, CDR2 YSYEKL. CDR3 length equals 16 residues. The CDR3 bases are TGCGCCAGCAGCGCCAAGGGGACTAGTTGGACAGATACGCAGTATTTT. Its protein is CASSAKGTSWTDTQYF.

This chain joins TRBV3-1 and TRBJ2-1; a weak D match, TRBD2 (6 bases). The CDR3 is made up of 15 amino acids. Germline CDR1 and CDR2: LGHDT and YNNKEL (reference sequence). Trimming shortened V by 0 bases and J by 7 bases, and 13 bases separated the two germline ends. In nucleotides, the CDR3 is TGTGCCAGCAGCCAAGATAACGGGAGTGGGAATGAGCAGTTCTTC. This translates into CASSQDNGSGNEQFF.

CDR3 loop: CSARYHRSDTQYF. The CDR3 nucleotides read TGCAGTGCTAGATACCATAGGTCCGATACGCAGTATTTT. The chain combines TRBV20-1 with TRBJ2-3; D gene ambiguous. V dropped 2 bases and J dropped 6 bases, with 12 bases sitting between them. Germline loops: CDR1 DFQATT, CDR2 SNEGSKA (reference sequence). The CDR3 spans 13 residues.

This chain connects TRBV12-3 or TRBV12-4 to TRBJ2-3; D gene ambiguous. The CDR3 is made up of 15 amino acids. Trimming stripped 7 bases from V and 2 bases from J, with 16 bases between. CDR3 amino acids: CASTFAATSTDTQYF. As DNA, the CDR3 is TGTGCCAGCACGTTTGCGGCCACATCCACAGATACGCAGTATTTT.

On this clonotype itself: Compared with germline, one end of the junction differs, possibly owing to a read error. The chain has TRBV7-9 and TRBJ2-3, with 13 nucleotides matching TRBD2. CDR1 is SEHNR and CDR2 is FQNEAQ in the germline V gene (reference sequence). CDR3 length: 18 residues. DNA for the CDR3: TGTGCCAGCAGCCCCTATATCGGACTAGCGGGAGTCACAGATGCGCAGTATTTT. Residues: CASSPYIGLAGVTDAQYF.

V and J are TRBV6-2 or TRBV6-3 and TRBJ2-7; 11 bases map to TRBD2. The CDR3 totals 19 residues. CDR1 and CDR2 from the germline V gene are MNHEY and SVGEGT. V lost 5 bases, J lost 0 bases, and 15 bases stayed unmatched. In DNA, the CDR3 is TGTGCCAGCAGTGAGCTAGGACTAGCGGGCACACCCAGCTCCTACGAGCAGTACTTC. Translation: CASSELGLAGTPSSYEQYF.

This clonotype occurred a few times. The CDR3 nucleotides are TGTGCCAGCACCCAAGGGGGCCCCTCTGGGGCCAACGTCCTGACTTTC. Its translation: CASTQGGPSGANVLTF. The chain has TRBV25-1 and TRBJ2-6; 7 bases fit TRBD1. This CDR3 is built from 16 residues. The J segment lost 0 bases and the V segment lost 7 bases, leaving 6 bases of the junction unmatched. CDR1 is MGHDK, CDR2 SYGVNS, per germline.

This chain uses TRBV29-1 with TRBJ1-1, with D perhaps matching TRBD1 (5 bases). The CDR3 runs 13 residues. Germline assignment: CDR1 SQVTM and CDR2 ANQGSEA. Trimming removed 4 bases at V and 5 bases at J, with 14 bases between. CDR3 DNA: TGCAGCGTTGTTGAAGGGGTTGTTACTGAAGCTTTCTTT. This codes for CSVVEGVVTEAFF.

The J gene is TRBJ1-2, the V gene TRBV9, with D possibly TRBD1 on 6 matching bases. V was shortened by 7 bases and J by 7 bases, with 14 bases between the two germline ends. The CDR3 is 12 amino acids. Germline CDR1 and CDR2: SGDLS and YYNGEE. CDR3 nucleotides: TGTGCCAGCCAGAACAGGGTATCTGGCTACACCTTC. Encoded protein: CASQNRVSGYTF.

The chain combines TRBV5-1 with TRBJ2-7; 9 bases map to TRBD1. V dropped 4 bases and J dropped 4; count of bases not matched to a gene: 9. This CDR3 region has 15 residues. Germline V gene lookup returns CDR1 SGHRS and CDR2 YFSETQ. CDR3 sequence (DNA): TGCGCCAGCAGCCCCGGGACAGGGAACGGGTACGAGCAGTACTTC. It is translated as CASSPGTGNGYEQYF.

In nucleotides, the CDR3 is TGTGCCAGCAGTCCCTTCGGTTTGGGCTCTGGGGCCAACGTCCTGACTTTC. Translated, it gives CASSPFGLGSGANVLTF. The J gene is TRBJ2-6, the V gene TRBV12-3 or TRBV12-4; D remains unclear. V dropped 5 bases and J dropped 0 bases, with 14 bases sitting between them. The CDR3 totals 17 residues.